The next 30 T cell receptor beta chains were all read from a single sample in a study of response to subunit inactivated influenza vaccine. TCRdb ran MiXCR on the RT-PCR reads and lists one entry per CDR3 protein. The sample shows approximately 700,000 distinct CDR3 sequences, 14% of them seen only once. The source material was PBMCs from blood, sampled approximately 15 days before vaccination. These receptors all come from a man aged 50 or older who received an inactivated influenza vaccine.

This rearrangement joins TRBV5-1 to TRBJ2-2; D ambiguous. Germline lookup yields CDR1 SGHRS and CDR2 YFSETQ. This CDR3 is 14 amino acids long. The V gene lost 3 bases and the J gene lost 8 bases, with 14 bases spanning the gap. CDR3 residues: CASSWASKTGELFF. CDR3 bases: TGCGCCAGCAGCTGGGCGTCGAAAACGGGGGAGCTGTTTTTT.

The sample holds a few counts of this clonotype. V usage is TRBV6-2 or TRBV6-3 and J usage is TRBJ1-5; 11 bases map to TRBD1. Germline V gives CDR1 MNHEY, CDR2 SVGEGT. The CDR3 is 15 amino acids. The ends lost 4 bases at V and 5 bases at J; junction bases unmatched: 4. CDR3 DNA sequence: TGTGCCAGCAGTTTGGGACAGGGGGTCCATCAGCCCCAGCATTTT. Protein sequence: CASSLGQGVHQPQHF.

This clonotype came up a few times. The V and J genes are TRBV7-9 and TRBJ2-5; TRBD2 matches 12 bases. The V gene end was trimmed by 2 bases and the J gene end by 4 bases; junction bases not matched to a gene: 8. In germline, CDR1 is SEHNR, CDR2 FQNEAQ (reference sequence). The CDR3 contains 17 residues. The CDR3 sequence is CASSLSKRLAGVETQYF. In DNA, the CDR3 is TGTGCCAGCAGCTTATCAAAGCGACTAGCGGGAGTAGAGACCCAGTACTTC.

This clonotype was detected only a few times. With a much larger clone just one base away, this may be a read error. This chain connects TRBV27 to TRBJ2-7; 13 bases are a match to TRBD2. The J call is doubtful: the DNA matches TRBJ2-1 better. This CDR3 region has 14 residues. From germline, CDR1 is MNHEY and CDR2 SMNVEV (reference sequence). The CDR3 nucleotides are TGTGCCAGCAGTTCGGGACTAGCGGGGTACGAGCAGTTCTTC. Translation: CASSSGLAGYEQFF.

A few counts support this clonotype. At one of its ends the junction is not consistent with the germline gene, which may arise from a read error. The genes are TRBV11-1 and TRBJ1-6; 8 nucleotides match TRBD1. Germline CDR1 and CDR2: SGHAT and FQDESV (reference sequence). There are 15 residues in the CDR3. The CDR3 loop reads CSSSWDGQGNSPLHF. CDR3 in DNA: TGTTCCAGCAGCTGGGATGGACAGGGTAATTCACCCCTCCACTTT.

This clonotype turned up a few times. The chain employs TRBV9 and TRBJ2-1; 14 nucleotides match TRBD2. The CDR3 runs 18 residues. Per germline, CDR1 SGDLS and CDR2 YYNGEE. J gave up 1 base and V 2 bases, and 5 bases lay outside the gene matches. The CDR3 bases are TGTGCCAGCAGCGTGGGACTAGCGGGAGTTGGGTCCTACAATGAGCAGTTCTTC. Protein sequence: CASSVGLAGVGSYNEQFF. The full variable domain, its missing parts supplied by reference TRBV9 and TRBJ2-1, is DSGVTQTPKHLITATGQRVTLRCSPRSGDLSVYWYQQSLDQGLQFLIQYYNGEERAKGNILERFSAQQFPDLHSELNLSSLELGDSALYFCASSVGLAGVGSYNEQFFGPGTRLTVL.

Remarks on this clonotype: A read error may be the cause here, since a much bigger clone is one base away. This chain joins TRBV27 and TRBJ2-2; possibly TRBD1 for D (6 bases). The length of the CDR3 is 11 residues. V lost 8 bases to trimming and J lost 10 bases, with 11 bases between them. Germline loops: CDR1 MNHEY, CDR2 SMNVEV (reference sequence). CDR3 bases: TGTGCCAGCTACAGGGCCGAGGAGCTGTTTTTT. Translation gives CASYRAEELFF.

This clonotype was counted between two and nine times. This chain joins TRBV20-1 and TRBJ2-7; D is perhaps TRBD1 or TRBD2 (6 bases each). Germline lookup yields CDR1 DFQATT and CDR2 SNEGSKA (reference sequence). V was shortened by 6 bases and J by 0 bases, with 15 bases between the two germline ends. The CDR3 loop spans 14 amino acids. Here the CDR3 reads CSASKGGFSYEQYF. CDR3 nucleotides: TGCAGTGCATCGAAGGGGGGATTCTCCTACGAGCAGTACTTC.

The chain couples TRBV9 to TRBJ2-1; 16 positions agree with TRBD2. Losses at the gene ends were 5 bases for V and 4 bases for J; bases not matched to a gene: 9. CDR1 and CDR2 (germline): SGDLS, YYNGEE. The CDR3 contains 18 residues. The chain's CDR3 is CASSTTGTSGRGYNEQFF. The CDR3, as DNA: TGTGCCAGCAGTACTACCGGGACTAGCGGGAGGGGATACAATGAGCAGTTCTTC.

The sample holds a few counts of this clonotype. The chain couples TRBV4-3 to TRBJ2-4; 12 bases are a match to TRBD2. Trimming cost V 3 bases and J 0 bases; bases outside gene matches: 12. CDR1 LGHNA and CDR2 YSLEER come from the germline V gene. This CDR3 comprises 20 residues. The CDR3 bases are TGCGCCAGCAGCCAGTCGTGGACTAGCGGGACACGATTAGCCAAAAACATTCAGTACTTC. It is translated as CASSQSWTSGTRLAKNIQYF.

The V gene is TRBV14, the J gene TRBJ2-5; 8 nucleotides align to TRBD2. There are 14 residues in the CDR3. Trimming took 4 bases from V and 5 from J; bases not matched to a gene: 6. The germline CDR1 and CDR2 sequences are SGHDN and FVKESK. CDR3 nucleotide sequence: TGTGCCAGCAGCCGAATTAGCGGGGATGAGACCCAGTACTTC. This gives the protein CASSRISGDETQYF. Filled out from reference TRBV14 and TRBJ2-5, the complete variable domain reads EAGVTQFPSHSVIEKGQTVTLRCDPISGHDNLYWYRRVMGKEIKFLLHFVKESKQDESGMPNNRFLAERTGGTYSTLKVQPAELEDSGVYFCASSRISGDETQYFGPGTRLLVL.

Only a few counts were recorded for this clonotype. This chain joins TRBV12-3 or TRBV12-4 and TRBJ1-1, with a weak D call TRBD1 (5 bases). V gave up 6 bases and J gave up 7 bases, with 21 bases separating them. The CDR3 covers 15 residues. The CDR3 coding sequence is TGTGCCAGCAGACCATCTGGCAGGGCAAGGGGTGAAGCTTTCTTT. This gives the protein CASRPSGRARGEAFF.

The chain joins TRBV7-9 to TRBJ2-4, with D possibly matching TRBD2 (6 bases). The CDR3 has 16 amino acids. In germline, CDR1 is SEHNR, CDR2 FQNEAQ (reference sequence). V was pared by 5 bases and J by 0 bases, with 14 bases between. The CDR3 protein is CASSRVGGLAKNIQYF. CDR3 nucleotides: TGTGCCAGCAGCCGTGTGGGAGGACTAGCCAAAAACATTCAGTACTTC.

The table lists this clonotype with many counts. The chain couples TRBV20-1 to TRBJ2-1; 10 positions match TRBD2. Trimming cost V 6 bases and J 5 bases; bases outside gene matches: 10. The CDR3 has 15 residues. CDR1 and CDR2 from the germline V gene are DFQATT and SNEGSKA (reference sequence). CDR3 amino acids: CSARSVTSGNNEQFF. Here the CDR3 DNA reads TGCAGTGCGCGTTCTGTCACTAGCGGGAACAATGAGCAGTTCTTC.

This chain links TRBV3-1 with TRBJ2-3; D is uncertain. This CDR3 contains 14 residues. The V end lost 4 bases, the J end lost 4 bases, and 12 bases lay between the germline ends. Germline values: CDR1 LGHDT, CDR2 YNNKEL (reference sequence). The CDR3 nucleotides read TGTGCCAGCAGCCCCCGGAGAGTTGCAGATACGCAGTATTTT. This translates into CASSPRRVADTQYF.

This clonotype showed up just a few times. The chain is built from TRBV6-6 and TRBJ2-3, with D possibly being TRBD1 (5 bases). Germline lookup yields CDR1 MNHNY and CDR2 SVGAGI (reference sequence). The ends were cut back, 6 bases at V and 5 bases at J, with 12 bases in the middle. This CDR3 spans 13 amino acids. The CDR3 nucleotides read TGTGCCAGCAGACAGGACCGGCGAGATACGCAGTATTTT. Encoded protein: CASRQDRRDTQYF.

This clonotype was picked up a small number of times. The V gene is TRBV5-1, the J gene TRBJ1-2; 8 nucleotides line up with TRBD1. The germline gives CDR1 SGHRS, CDR2 YFSETQ. The CDR3 runs 15 residues. With 4 bases clipped from V and 1 base from J, the junction kept 6 bases outside the gene matches. CDR3 DNA: TGCGCCAGCAGCCCCGGACAGGGAAATAACTATGGCTACACCTTC. Protein: CASSPGQGNNYGYTF.

This clonotype was recorded a few times. The chain carries TRBV29-1 and TRBJ1-1; 7 positions match TRBD1. V dropped 3 bases and J dropped 1; count of bases not matched to a gene: 2. The CDR3 covers 13 residues. Germline V lookup: CDR1 SQVTM, CDR2 ANQGSEA. This chain's CDR3 is CSVDRGTNTEAFF. CDR3 coding DNA: TGCAGCGTTGACAGGGGGACGAACACTGAAGCTTTCTTT.

This clonotype was counted ten times or more. J is TRBJ2-3 and V is TRBV7-8; weak D call: TRBD2 (7 bases). The CDR3 extends over 14 amino acids. Trimming removed 6 bases from V and 0 bases from J, with 10 bases in between. The germline gives CDR1 SGHVS, CDR2 FQNEAQ. CDR3 protein: CASRGGRSTDTQYF. Here the CDR3 DNA reads TGTGCCAGCAGGGGGGGGCGGAGCACAGATACGCAGTATTTT.

This clonotype was detected a few times. This chain uses TRBV11-1 with TRBJ2-3; 10 bases align to TRBD2. J lost 5 bases, V lost 2 bases, and 16 bases had no gene match. CDR1 and CDR2 (germline): SGHAT, FQDESV (reference sequence). The CDR3 is 19 residues long. DNA of the CDR3: TGTGCCAGCAGCTTAATTCGCCAGCGGGAGGGCCAAGCACAAGATACGCAGTATTTT. It yields the protein CASSLIRQREGQAQDTQYF.

The chain recombines TRBV5-1 with TRBJ2-1, with 11 positions matching TRBD1. The CDR3 totals 14 residues. Germline CDR1 SGHRS, CDR2 YFSETQ. J lost 6 bases, V lost 7 bases, and 6 bases had no gene match. CDR3 loop: CASYSGQGVNEQFF. The CDR3 DNA is TGCGCCAGCTATTCGGGACAGGGGGTCAATGAGCAGTTCTTC. The whole variable domain, remainder taken from reference TRBV5-1 and TRBJ2-1, is KAGVTQTPRYLIKTRGQQVTLSCSPISGHRSVSWYQQTPGQGLQFLFEYFSETQRNKGNFPGRFSGRQFSNSRSEMNVSTLELGDSALYLCASYSGQGVNEQFFGPGTRLTVL.

The chain is built from TRBV18 and TRBJ2-7; D ambiguous. The V gene's germline CDR1 is KGHSH and CDR2 LQKENI. CDR3 size: 15 residues. V dropped 2 bases and J dropped 5 bases, with 16 bases sitting between them. DNA of the CDR3: TGTGCCAGCTCACCAGCGCGTCTAGGGCAACACGAGCAGTACTTC. This sequence encodes CASSPARLGQHEQYF.

This clonotype turned up a few times. This chain connects TRBV21-1 to TRBJ2-1; the DNA was not used to check the table's D call, TRBD1. TRBV21-1 is a known pseudogene. There are 17 residues in the CDR3. The CDR3 loop is CASESGGQAYSYNEQFF. In DNA, the CDR3 is TGTGCCAGCGAGAGTGGGGGACAGGCCTACTCCTACAATGAGCAGTTCTTC.

This clonotype has only a few counts. Compared with germline, one end of the junction differs, possibly owing to a read error. The chain carries TRBV24-1 and TRBJ2-3; TRBD1 agrees at 8 bases. Germline-derived CDR1 and CDR2 are KGHDR and SFDVKD. This CDR3 is 15 amino acids long. CDR3 nucleotides: TGTGCCACCAGTGGTTTGGACAGGGCCACAGATACGCAGTATTTT. As protein: CATSGLDRATDTQYF.

This clonotype was seen only a few times. The chain joins TRBV5-1 to TRBJ1-1; D may be TRBD1 (5 bases). This CDR3 has 17 amino acids. The V gene's germline CDR1 is SGHRS and CDR2 YFSETQ. Trimming pared 4 bases from V and 0 bases from J, leaving 19 bases between. The CDR3 coding sequence is TGCGCCAGCAGCGGCAGGGACGGCGTTATCCTGAACACTGAAGCTTTCTTT. Its protein is CASSGRDGVILNTEAFF.

The chain uses TRBV5-1 and TRBJ2-3, with TRBD2 identical over 13 bases. The CDR3 has 19 residues. V shed 2 bases, J shed 4 bases, and the junction held 13 bases outside the gene matches. Looked up from germline, CDR1 is SGHRS and CDR2 is YFSETQ. CDR3 nucleotides: TGCGCCAGCAGCTTCCGGACTAGCGGGAGCCGCTTGGGGCCAGATACGCAGTATTTT. Protein product: CASSFRTSGSRLGPDTQYF.

Regarding this clonotype: This is likely a read error, given that the CDR3 carries no conserved phenylalanine or tryptophan at its end. The chain carries TRBV7-9 and TRBJ2-5, with D perhaps being TRBD1 or TRBD2 (7 bases each). Germline V gene data show CDR1 as SEHNR and CDR2 as FQNEAQ (reference sequence). This CDR3 comprises 14 residues. V was trimmed by 5 bases and J by 2 bases, leaving 12 bases between them. The CDR3 DNA is TGTGCCAGCAGCAAGCGGGACAGACAAGAGACCCAGTACTCC. Translation: CASSKRDRQETQYS.

This clonotype was observed a few times. The chain combines TRBV7-9 with TRBJ2-2, with D tentatively TRBD2 (6 bases). Trimming left V 8 bases short and J 4 bases short, with 14 bases between. The CDR3 is 14 amino acids. CDR1 is SEHNR, CDR2 FQNEAQ, per germline (reference sequence). CDR3 bases: TGTGCCAGCGCTTATGGGGGGTCCACCGGGGAGCTGTTTTTT. It is translated as CASAYGGSTGELFF.

This clonotype was counted between two and nine times. The V gene is TRBV10-3, the J gene TRBJ2-1, with no clear D. CDR1 and CDR2 (germline): ENHRY, SYGVKD. There are 13 residues in the CDR3. The germline V and J ends were trimmed by 4 bases and 9 bases, with 13 bases remaining between them. Here the CDR3 reads CAISVLSGVEQFF. The CDR3 nucleotides are TGTGCCATCAGTGTCTTATCTGGGGTTGAGCAGTTCTTC.

This clonotype has a handful of counts. CDR3 sequence: CASSLVLRGNEQFF. As DNA, the CDR3 is TGTGCCAGCAGCTTAGTATTAAGAGGGAATGAGCAGTTCTTC. The chain links TRBV7-9 to TRBJ2-1, with D possibly TRBD2 on 5 matching bases. The CDR3 extends over 14 amino acids. Trimming removed 1 base from V and 7 bases from J, with 11 bases in between. Germline lookup yields CDR1 SEHNR and CDR2 FQNEAQ (reference sequence).